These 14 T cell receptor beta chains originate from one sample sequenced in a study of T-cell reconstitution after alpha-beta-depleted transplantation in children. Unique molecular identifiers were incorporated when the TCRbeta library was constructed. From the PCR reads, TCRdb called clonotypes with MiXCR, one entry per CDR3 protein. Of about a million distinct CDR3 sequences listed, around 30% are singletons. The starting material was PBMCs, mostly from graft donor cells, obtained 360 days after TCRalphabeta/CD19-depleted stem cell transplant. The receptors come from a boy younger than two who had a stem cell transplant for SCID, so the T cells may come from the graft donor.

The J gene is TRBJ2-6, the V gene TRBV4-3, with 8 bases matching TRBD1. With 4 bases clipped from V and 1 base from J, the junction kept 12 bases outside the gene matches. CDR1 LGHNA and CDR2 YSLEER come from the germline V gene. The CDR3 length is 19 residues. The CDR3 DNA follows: TGCGCCAGCAGCCTGGGGTACGGACAGGGTAATTCTGGGGCCAACGTCCTGACTTTC. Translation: CASSLGYGQGNSGANVLTF.

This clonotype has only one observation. The CDR3 is CASHRGSQPQHF. CDR3 bases: TGTGCCAGCCACAGGGGAAGTCAGCCCCAGCATTTT. The rearrangement joins TRBV6-2 or TRBV6-3 to TRBJ1-5; 7 nucleotides agree with TRBD1. The CDR3 extends over 12 amino acids. In germline, CDR1 is MNHEY, CDR2 SVGEGT. J gave up 6 bases and V 8 bases, and 4 bases lay outside the gene matches.

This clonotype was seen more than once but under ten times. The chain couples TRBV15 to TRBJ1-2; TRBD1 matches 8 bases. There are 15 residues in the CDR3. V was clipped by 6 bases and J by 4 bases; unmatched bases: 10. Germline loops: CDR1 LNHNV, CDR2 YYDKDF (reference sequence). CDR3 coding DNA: TGTGCCACCAGTGATCCCGGGACAGGCTCCTATGGCTACACCTTC. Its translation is CATSDPGTGSYGYTF.

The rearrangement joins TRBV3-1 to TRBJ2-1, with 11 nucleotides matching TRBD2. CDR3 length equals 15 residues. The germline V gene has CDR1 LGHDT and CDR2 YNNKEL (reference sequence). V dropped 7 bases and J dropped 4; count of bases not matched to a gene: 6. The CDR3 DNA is TGTGCCAGCACGATGGGGACTAGCGGATACAATGAGCAGTTCTTC. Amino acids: CASTMGTSGYNEQFF.

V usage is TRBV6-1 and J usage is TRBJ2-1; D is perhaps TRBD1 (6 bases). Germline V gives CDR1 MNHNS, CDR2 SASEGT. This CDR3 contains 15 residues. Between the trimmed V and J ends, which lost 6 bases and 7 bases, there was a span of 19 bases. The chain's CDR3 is CASSRPVGGANEQFF. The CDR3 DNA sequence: TGTGCCAGCAGCCGCCCTGTTGGGGGCGCGAATGAGCAGTTCTTC.

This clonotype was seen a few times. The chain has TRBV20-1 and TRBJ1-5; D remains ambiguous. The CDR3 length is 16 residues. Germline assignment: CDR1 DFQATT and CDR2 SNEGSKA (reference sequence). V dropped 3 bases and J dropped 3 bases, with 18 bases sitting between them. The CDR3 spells CSASRLRDHLNQPQHF. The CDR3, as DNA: TGCAGTGCTAGCAGGCTTCGCGATCACCTCAATCAGCCCCAGCATTTT.

DNA of the CDR3: TGTGCCAGCAGCTTAGTTGGGCCGGCGGGGCCCCAGCATTTT. It yields the protein CASSLVGPAGPQHF. This rearrangement joins TRBV7-8 to TRBJ1-5; D gene uncertain. V was trimmed by 1 base and J by 9 bases, leaving 13 bases between them. Germline assignment: CDR1 SGHVS and CDR2 FQNEAQ. The CDR3 has 14 amino acids.

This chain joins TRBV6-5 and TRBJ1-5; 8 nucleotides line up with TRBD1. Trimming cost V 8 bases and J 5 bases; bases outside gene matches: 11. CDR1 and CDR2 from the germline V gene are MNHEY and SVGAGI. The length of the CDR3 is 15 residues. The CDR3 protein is CASRPRGRGDQPQHF. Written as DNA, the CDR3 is TGTGCCAGCCGACCCAGGGGGCGCGGGGATCAGCCCCAGCATTTT.

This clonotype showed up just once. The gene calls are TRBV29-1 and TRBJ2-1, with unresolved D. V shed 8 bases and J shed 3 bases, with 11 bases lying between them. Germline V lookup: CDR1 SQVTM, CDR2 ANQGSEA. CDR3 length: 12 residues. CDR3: CSTVQGYNEQFF. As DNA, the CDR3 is TGCAGCACTGTACAAGGCTACAATGAGCAGTTCTTC.

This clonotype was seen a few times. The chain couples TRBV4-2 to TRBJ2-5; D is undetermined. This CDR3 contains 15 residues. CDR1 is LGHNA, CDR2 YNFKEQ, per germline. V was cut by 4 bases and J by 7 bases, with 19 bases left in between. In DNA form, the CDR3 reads TGTGCCAGCAGCCGCAGCCCCGACGTTTGGAGGACCCAGTACTTC. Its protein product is CASSRSPDVWRTQYF.

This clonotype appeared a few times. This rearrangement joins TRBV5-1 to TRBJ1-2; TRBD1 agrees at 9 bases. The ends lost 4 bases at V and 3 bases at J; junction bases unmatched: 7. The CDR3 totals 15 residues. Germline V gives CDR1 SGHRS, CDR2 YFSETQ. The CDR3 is CASSRATGGDYGYTF. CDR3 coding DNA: TGCGCCAGCAGCAGGGCTACAGGGGGCGACTATGGCTACACCTTC.

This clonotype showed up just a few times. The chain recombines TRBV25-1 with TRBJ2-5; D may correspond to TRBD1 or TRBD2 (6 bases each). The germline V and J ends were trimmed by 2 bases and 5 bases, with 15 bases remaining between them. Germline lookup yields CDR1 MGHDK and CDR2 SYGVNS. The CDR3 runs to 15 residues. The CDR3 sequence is CASSENHVGGETQYF. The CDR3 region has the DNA TGTGCCAGCAGTGAAAACCACGTAGGGGGGGAGACCCAGTACTTC.

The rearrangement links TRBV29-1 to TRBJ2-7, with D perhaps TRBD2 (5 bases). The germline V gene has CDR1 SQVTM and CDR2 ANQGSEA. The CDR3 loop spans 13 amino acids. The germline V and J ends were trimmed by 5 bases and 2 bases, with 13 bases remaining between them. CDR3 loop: CSVLPGSTYEQYF. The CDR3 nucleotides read TGCAGCGTTCTTCCGGGGTCTACCTACGAGCAGTACTTC.

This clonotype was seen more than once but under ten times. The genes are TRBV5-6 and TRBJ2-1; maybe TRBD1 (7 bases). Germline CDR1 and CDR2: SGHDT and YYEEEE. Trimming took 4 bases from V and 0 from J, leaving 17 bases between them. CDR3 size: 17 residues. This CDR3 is CASSRLSGDSSYNEQFF. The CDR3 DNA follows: TGTGCCAGCAGCCGTCTGTCGGGGGACAGCTCCTACAATGAGCAGTTCTTC.